A single sample is the source of the 10 T cell receptor beta chains below, sequenced in a study of T cell responses to AZD1222 COVID-19 vaccine. The assay was immunoSEQ multiplex PCR, and TCRdb's table has in-frame clones only and misses some. This sample has 29,000 or so clones, with over 85% found just once. The starting material was peripheral blood, obtained on day 0 of AZD1222 vaccination. The origin of the receptors is an adult in good health.

V is TRBV18 and J is TRBJ2-1; TRBD2 agrees at 8 bases. Germline V gene data show CDR1 as KGHSH and CDR2 as LQKENI. Trimming removed 2 bases from V and 2 bases from J; junction bases left unmatched: 2. The CDR3 spans 15 residues. The CDR3 sequence is CASSPGLAAYNEQFF. The CDR3 coding sequence is TGTGCCAGCTCACCAGGACTAGCCGCCTACAATGAGCAGTTCTTC.

This clone was counted once. The chain couples TRBV11-2 to TRBJ2-1; 11 nucleotides agree with TRBD2. Germline assignment: CDR1 SGHAT and CDR2 FQNNGV. J lost 7 bases, V lost 5 bases, and 10 bases had no gene match. The CDR3 extends over 16 amino acids. The CDR3 region has the DNA TGTGCCAGCAGCCCCCCTACTAGCGGGGGCGAGAATGAGCAGTTCTTC. Amino acids: CASSPPTSGGENEQFF.

The CDR3 DNA follows: TGCAGCGTTGGCCAGGGGGGGTTATACAATGAGCAGTTCTTC. Its protein product is CSVGQGGLYNEQFF. The chain links TRBV29-1 to TRBJ2-1; tentatively, D is TRBD1 or TRBD2 (7 bases each). This CDR3 region has 14 residues. CDR1 and CDR2 from the germline V gene are SQVTM and ANQGSEA. Trimming pared 4 bases from V and 4 bases from J, leaving 14 bases between.

This clone was counted only a few times. The chain recombines TRBV5-1 with TRBJ2-2; 7 bases map to TRBD2. Germline V gene sequence: CDR1 SGHRS, CDR2 YFSETQ. This CDR3 is built from 15 residues. Trimming removed 2 bases from V and 0 bases from J; junction bases left unmatched: 1. CDR3 nucleotide sequence: TGCGCCAGCAGCTTAGGGAGGGCGAACACCGGGGAGCTGTTTTTT. It is translated as CASSLGRANTGELFF.

The V call is TRBV9, the J call TRBJ2-1; D is undetermined. The germline CDR1 and CDR2 sequences are SGDLS and YYNGEE. The ends were cut back, 4 bases at V and 8 bases at J, with 13 bases in the middle. The CDR3 sequence is 13 residues long. CDR3: CASSPSGGDEQFF. For the CDR3, the DNA is TGTGCCAGCAGCCCCTCGGGTGGCGATGAGCAGTTCTTC. The entire variable domain, with the rest obtained from reference TRBV9 and TRBJ2-1, is as follows: DSGVTQTPKHLITATGQRVTLRCSPRSGDLSVYWYQQSLDQGLQFLIQYYNGEERAKGNILERFSAQQFPDLHSELNLSSLELGDSALYFCASSPSGGDEQFFGPGTRLTVL.

In its sample, this clone was seen once. This chain links TRBV6-2 or TRBV6-3 with TRBJ2-7, with D tentatively TRBD1 (6 bases). CDR3 length equals 13 residues. Germline loops: CDR1 MNHEY, CDR2 SVGEGT. Trimming stripped 4 bases from V and 2 bases from J, with 9 bases between. The CDR3 protein is CASSWTVAYEQYF. CDR3 nucleotide sequence: TGTGCCAGCAGTTGGACAGTGGCCTACGAGCAGTACTTC.

This chain connects TRBV11-3 to TRBJ2-3, with TRBD2 matching over 11 bases. V was clipped by 3 bases and J by 6 bases; unmatched bases: 2. Germline CDR1 is SGHNT and CDR2 is YENEEA. The CDR3 is 14 amino acids. CDR3: CASSFASGRDTQYF. The CDR3 DNA reads as TGTGCCAGCAGCTTTGCTAGCGGGAGGGATACGCAGTATTTT.

The DNA for the CDR3 is TGTGCCACCTCCGGGACAGGGGGTACAAAACTGTTTTTT. This encodes CATSGTGGTKLFF. This chain joins TRBV24-1 and TRBJ1-4; 11 bases match TRBD1. Germline V lookup: CDR1 KGHDR, CDR2 SFDVKD. J gave up 10 bases and V 9 bases, and 6 bases lay outside the gene matches. The CDR3 length is 13 residues.

V is TRBV2 and J is TRBJ2-5; 9 positions match TRBD2. The CDR3 runs to 14 residues. V trimming: 8 bases; J trimming: 4 bases; junction bases outside the gene matches: 8. Germline V gene sequence: CDR1 SNHLY, CDR2 FYNNEI. The CDR3 DNA follows: TGTGCCAGCTCGGCCAGCGGGAGGCCAGAGACCCAGTACTTC. This sequence encodes CASSASGRPETQYF. Full variable domain (rest looked up from reference TRBV2 and TRBJ2-5): EPEVTQTPSHQVTQMGQEVILRCVPISNHLYFYWYRQILGQKVEFLVSFYNNEISEKSEIFDDQFSVERPDGSNFTLKIRSTKLEDSAMYFCASSASGRPETQYFGPGTRLLVL.

The CDR3 region has the DNA TGTGCCAGCAGTGTCAGGGGGCGGGTAGGGGAAAAACTGTTTTTT. Amino acids: CASSVRGRVGEKLFF. The V gene is TRBV2, the J gene TRBJ1-4; 8 nucleotides match TRBD1. Germline V gives CDR1 SNHLY, CDR2 FYNNEI. The CDR3 loop spans 15 amino acids. Unmatched junction bases numbered 9, after V lost 4 bases and J lost 8 bases.